This T cell receptor beta chain was recovered during a study of blood T cell repertoires in COVID-19. Looking at the study overall: COVID-19 samples, acute and convalescent, were from the United States, Italy and Spain. The cDNA or gDNA used as material had been derived from T cells, B-cell-depleted T cells, or PBMCs.

The length of the CDR3 is 15 residues. Trimming cost V 0 bases and J 3 bases, with 11 bases left between them. Germline V gene data show CDR1 as LGHDT and CDR2 as YNNKEL (reference sequence). This study enrolled people aged about 18 to 90 from around 25 US geographic areas. Researchers sorted participants into cohorts using their self-reported clinical history. This table comes from immunoSEQ multiplex PCR, and its TCRdb copy is limited to in-frame clones, with some not included. The repertoire holds hundreds of thousands of clones, over 75% seen once, with almost 3% in the top ten. V and J are TRBV3-1 (or the pseudogene TRBV3-2) and TRBJ1-2; D remains ambiguous. The origin of this receptor is a woman between 25 and 40 years old who had recovered from COVID-19. Sequenced sample: PBMCs or T cells enriched from blood (not recorded which). The CDR3 sequence: CASSQDISTHYGYTF. The CDR3 nucleotides are TGTGCCAGCAGCCAAGATATAAGCACCCACTATGGCTACACCTTC.